The clone carrying this T cell receptor (beta chain) has at least ten counts. Antigen: not known. Using quantitative 5'-RACE with molecular barcodes, the authors made TCR beta libraries. MiXCR, run by TCRdb on the 5' RACE reads, gives a single entry per CDR3 protein. The table records hundreds of thousands of distinct CDR3 sequences, 8% to 9% of them present only once. V shed 0 bases and J shed 7 bases, with 18 bases lying between them. The germline V gene has CDR1 SGHTA and CDR2 FQGNSA. This CDR3 has 16 amino acids. These data originate in a study of CD8 T cells in ankylosing spondylitis. Broader study findings: Previously reported in reactive arthritis synovial fluid and blood were some of the motif variants. Several highly homologous variants made up a TCR beta motif, and this motif appeared characteristic of ankylosing spondylitis blood.

The chain couples TRBV7-2 to TRBJ1-1; D may be TRBD1 (5 bases). Material for sequencing was blood, either unsorted or a sorted T cell fraction (not recorded which). The clonotype originates from a female donor with ankylosing spondylitis or in good health (not recorded which). DNA for the CDR3: TGTGCCAGCAGCTTAGCGCGGGGGGGACCCGTAATTGAAGCTTTCTTT. Protein: CASSLARGGPVIEAFF.